This T cell receptor (beta chain) was obtained from a study of technical replicates of blood from several donors. Here immunoSEQ multiplex PCR was the method, and the copy in TCRdb shows in-frame clones only, minus some. The sample lists some 77,000 clones, approximately 96% occurring once. Germline V gene lookup returns CDR1 ENHRY and CDR2 SYGVKD. The length of the CDR3 is 11 residues. With 3 bases removed from V and 4 bases from J, the gap between germline ends came to 4 bases. The J gene is TRBJ2-7, the V gene TRBV10-3; D is undetermined. Sequenced material: T cells isolated from PBMCs. The clonotype comes from a human donor in good health. DNA for the CDR3: TGTGCCATCAGTGAAGCTTACGAGCAGTACTTC. Its translation: CAISEAYEQYF.